The present T cell receptor (beta chain) was sequenced within a study of shared clonotypes between healthy human individuals. Authors' data handling: ImmunoSEQ gave junction-only sequences without quality scores, so filtering differed. Some clones are missing from TCRdb's copy, which holds only in-frame ones; the method was immunoSEQ multiplex PCR. The V and J calls and clone size come from that table; D and trimming were worked out from the DNA. In the table there are more than 400,000 clones, approximately 84% of which are singletons. Genomic DNA for unsorted samples, which was extracted with the QIAamp DNA Blood Mini kit, came from roughly 100 million PBMCs. Germline V gives CDR1 MNHEY, CDR2 SMNVEV (reference sequence). Losses at the gene ends were 6 bases for V and 4 bases for J; bases not matched to a gene: 12. CDR3 length equals 17 residues.

This TCR was recovered from a woman in her thirties or forties in good health. Some clones in this sample may be carry-over from other donors' samples. Sequenced input: PBMCs. J is TRBJ2-1 and V is TRBV27; 10 bases fit TRBD2. For the CDR3, the DNA is TGTGCCAGCAGCCTATCTGGGGTAGCGGGAGGTTACAATGAGCAGTTCTTC. Amino acid sequence: CASSLSGVAGGYNEQFF.